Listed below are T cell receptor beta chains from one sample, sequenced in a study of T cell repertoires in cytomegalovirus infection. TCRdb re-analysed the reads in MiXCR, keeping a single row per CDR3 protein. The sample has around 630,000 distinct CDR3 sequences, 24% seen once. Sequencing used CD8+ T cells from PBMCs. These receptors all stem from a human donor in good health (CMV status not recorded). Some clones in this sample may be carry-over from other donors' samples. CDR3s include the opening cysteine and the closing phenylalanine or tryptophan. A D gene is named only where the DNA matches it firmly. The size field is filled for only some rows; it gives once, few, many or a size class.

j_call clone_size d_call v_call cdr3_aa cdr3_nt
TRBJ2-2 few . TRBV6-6 CASSPTGTRTGELFF TGTGCCAGCAGTCCGACAGGCACCCGCACCGGGGAGCTGTTTTTT
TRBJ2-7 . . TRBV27 CASTVIGGSKEQYF TGTGCCAGCACCGTTATCGGAGGGAGTAAGGAGCAGTACTTC
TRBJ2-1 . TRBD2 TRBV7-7 CASSLRGPLSGEIYNEQFF TGTGCTAGCAGCTTACGTGGCCCACTTAGCGGGGAGATTTACAATGAGCAGTTCTTC
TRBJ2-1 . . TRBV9 CASSLEGPTYNEQFF TGTGCCAGCAGCCTCGAGGGGCCAACCTACAATGAGCAGTTCTTC
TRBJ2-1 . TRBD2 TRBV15 CATSRDLPSGGQISYNEQFF TGTGCCACCAGCAGAGATCTTCCTAGCGGGGGACAAATCTCCTACAATGAGCAGTTCTTC
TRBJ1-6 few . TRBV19 CASSKSASSYNSPLHF TGTGCCAGTAGTAAATCAGCGAGCTCCTATAATTCACCCCTCCACTTT
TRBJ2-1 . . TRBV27 CASKTRNEQFF TGTGCCAGCAAGACCCGCAATGAGCAGTTCTTC
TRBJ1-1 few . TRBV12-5 CASGLRSNTEAFF TGTGCTAGTGGTTTGAGGTCGAACACTGAAGCTTTCTTT
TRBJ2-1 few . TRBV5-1 CASSLATGTDEQFF TGCGCCAGCAGCTTGGCGACAGGCACGGATGAGCAGTTCTTC
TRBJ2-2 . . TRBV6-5 CASSWDARELFF TGTGCCAGCAGTTGGGACGCCAGGGAGCTGTTTTTT
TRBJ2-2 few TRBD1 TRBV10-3 CAIRQGATGELFF TGTGCCATCAGACAGGGGGCAACCGGGGAGCTGTTTTTT
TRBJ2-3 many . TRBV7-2 CASGFPGTDTQYF TGTGCCAGCGGATTCCCAGGCACAGATACGCAGTATTTT
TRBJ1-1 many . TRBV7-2 CASSWRTVNTEAFF TGTGCCAGCAGCTGGAGGACGGTGAACACTGAAGCTTTCTTT
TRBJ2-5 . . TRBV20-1 CSARDRNWALTGGQETQYF TGCAGTGCTAGAGATCGCAACTGGGCACTCACCGGGGGCCAAGAGACCCAGTACTTC
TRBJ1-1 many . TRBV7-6 CASSLAPGQGTEAFF TGTGCCAGCAGCTTAGCGCCAGGGCAGGGCACTGAAGCTTTCTTT
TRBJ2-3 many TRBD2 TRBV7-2 CASSLRSGRSTDTQYF TGTGCCAGCAGCTTACGTAGCGGGCGCAGCACAGATACGCAGTATTTT
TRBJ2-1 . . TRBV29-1 CSVAHSATYNEQFF TGCAGCGTTGCTCACAGCGCTACCTACAATGAGCAGTTCTTC
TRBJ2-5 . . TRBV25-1 CASSEDRYQETQYF TGTGCCAGCAGTGAAGATAGGTACCAAGAGACCCAGTACTTC
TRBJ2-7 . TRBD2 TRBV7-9 CASSLTSATYEQYF TGTGCCAGCAGCCTGACTAGCGCCACCTACGAGCAGTACTTC
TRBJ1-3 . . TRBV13 CASSVRNGYPQGWTGNTIYF TGTGCCAGCAGCGTTAGAAACGGTTATCCACAGGGATGGACTGGAAACACCATATATTTT
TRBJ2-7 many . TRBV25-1 CASSSARGYEQYF TGTGCCAGCAGTTCCGCGCGGGGCTACGAGCAGTACTTC
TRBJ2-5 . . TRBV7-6 CASSTRKYQETQYF TGTGCCAGCAGCACAAGAAAATACCAAGAGACCCAGTACTTC
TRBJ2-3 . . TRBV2 CASNALWDRSTDTQYF TGTGCCAGCAACGCCCTATGGGACCGGAGTACAGATACGCAGTATTTT
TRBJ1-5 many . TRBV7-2 CASSPLGGSNQPQHF TGTGCCAGCAGCCCCCTGGGGGGGAGCAATCAGCCCCAGCATTTT
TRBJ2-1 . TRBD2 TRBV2 CASTGRGGVNEQFF TGTGCCAGCACCGGGCGGGGGGGCGTAAATGAGCAGTTCTTC
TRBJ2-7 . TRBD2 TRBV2 CASSEWRGTYEQYF TGTGCCAGCAGTGAATGGCGGGGGACCTACGAGCAGTACTTC
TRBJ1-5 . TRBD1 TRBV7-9 CASSSGTGGRQPQHF TGTGCCAGCAGTTCAGGGACAGGGGGCCGTCAGCCCCAGCATTTT
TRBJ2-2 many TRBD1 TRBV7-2 CASSPGTGWGELFF TGTGCCAGCAGCCCAGGGACAGGGTGGGGGGAGCTGTTTTTT
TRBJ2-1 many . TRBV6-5 CASSYKRTGSYNEQFF TGTGCCAGCAGTTATAAAAGGACCGGATCCTACAATGAGCAGTTCTTC
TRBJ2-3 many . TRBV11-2 CASNFQAGYTDTQYF TGTGCCAGCAACTTCCAGGCGGGCTACACAGATACGCAGTATTTT
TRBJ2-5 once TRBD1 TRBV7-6 CASSKPGTGGAKTQYF TGTGCCAGCAGCAAGCCCGGGACAGGGGGCGCAAAGACCCAGTACTTC
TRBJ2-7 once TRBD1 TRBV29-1 CSVRGTGGEQYF TGCAGCGTGAGAGGGACAGGGGGAGAGCAGTACTTC
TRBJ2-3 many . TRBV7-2 CASSYPGLLTDTQYF TGTGCCAGCAGCTACCCGGGGCTTCTCACAGATACGCAGTATTTT
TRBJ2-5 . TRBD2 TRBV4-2 CASSQFVAGGKQETQYF TGTGCCAGCAGCCAATTTGTTGCGGGGGGTAAACAAGAGACCCAGTACTTC
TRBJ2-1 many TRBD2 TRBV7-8 CASSLSTSGGGNEQFF TGTGCCAGCAGCTTGTCGACTAGCGGGGGAGGGAATGAGCAGTTCTTC
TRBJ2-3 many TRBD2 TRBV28 CASSLAGAALSTDTQYF TGTGCCAGCAGTCTAGCGGGCGCCGCCTTAAGCACAGATACGCAGTATTTT
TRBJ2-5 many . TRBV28 CASRKLQETQYF TGTGCCAGCAGGAAACTACAAGAGACCCAGTACTTC
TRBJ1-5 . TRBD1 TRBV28 CASSYRRDRGKPQHF TGTGCCAGCAGTTACAGGAGGGACAGGGGAAAGCCCCAGCATTTT
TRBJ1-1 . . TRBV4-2 CASTLNRDKNTEAFF TGTGCCAGCACCTTGAACCGGGACAAGAACACTGAAGCTTTCTTT
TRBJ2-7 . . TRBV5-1 CASSPMRDPYEQYF TGCGCCAGCAGCCCCATGAGGGACCCCTACGAGCAGTACTTC
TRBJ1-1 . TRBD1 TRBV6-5 CASRTQGLNTEAFF TGTGCCAGCAGGACACAGGGGCTGAACACTGAAGCTTTCTTT
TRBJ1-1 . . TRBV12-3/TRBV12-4 CASSFGGARVKNTEAFF TGTGCCAGCAGTTTTGGGGGGGCGCGCGTTAAGAACACTGAAGCTTTCTTT
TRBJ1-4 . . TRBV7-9 CASRKGTAGFLFF TGTGCCAGCAGAAAGGGGACGGCGGGGTTCCTGTTTTTT
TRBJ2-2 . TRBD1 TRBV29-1 CSGNRGDTGELFF TGCAGCGGTAACAGGGGTGACACCGGGGAGCTGTTTTTT
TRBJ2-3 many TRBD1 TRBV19 CASSRSQGQADTQYF TGTGCCAGTAGTCGGTCACAGGGACAGGCAGATACGCAGTATTTT
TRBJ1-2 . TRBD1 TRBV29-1 CSVEGPGQGEFYGYTF TGCAGCGTTGAAGGACCTGGACAGGGGGAATTCTATGGCTACACCTTC
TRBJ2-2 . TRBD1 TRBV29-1 CSVAKFGTACGTGELFF TGCAGCGTTGCTAAGTTTGGGACAGCTTGTGGCACCGGGGAGCTGTTTTTT
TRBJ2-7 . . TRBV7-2 CASSLSPSYEQYF TGTGCCAGCAGCTTATCCCCATCCTACGAGCAGTACTTC
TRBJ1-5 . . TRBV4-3 CASSQGLDTARQPQHF TGCGCCAGCAGCCAAGGGCTGGACACCGCTCGGCAGCCCCAGCATTTT
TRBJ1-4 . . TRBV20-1 CSARDRMAEVDEKLFF TGCAGTGCTAGAGATCGAATGGCCGAAGTAGATGAAAAACTGTTTTTT
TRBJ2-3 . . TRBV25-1 CASSGTRGDHSTDTQYF TGTGCCAGCAGTGGAACCAGGGGGGACCATAGCACAGATACGCAGTATTTT
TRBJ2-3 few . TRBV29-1 CSVERGQGKVDTQYF TGCAGCGTTGAACGTGGGCAGGGAAAGGTTGATACGCAGTATTTT
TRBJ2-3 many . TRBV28 CASRPGSSTDTQYF TGTGCCAGCAGACCAGGGTCAAGCACAGATACGCAGTATTTT
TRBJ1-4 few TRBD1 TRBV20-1 CSARDRRRGQSEEKLFF TGCAGTGCTAGAGATCGGAGGAGGGGGCAGTCGGAAGAAAAACTGTTTTTT
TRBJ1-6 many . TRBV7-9 CASSLSGGNSPLHF TGTGCCAGCAGCTTATCTGGGGGTAATTCACCCCTCCACTTT
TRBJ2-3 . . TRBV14 CASSPTGLGTDTQYF TGTGCCAGCAGCCCCACAGGGTTAGGCACAGATACGCAGTATTTT
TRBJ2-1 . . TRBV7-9 CASNPGVNEQFF TGTGCCAGCAATCCGGGGGTCAATGAGCAGTTCTTC